The T cell receptor beta chain described here comes from a study of shared clonotypes between healthy human individuals. The germline V gene has CDR1 SGHTA and CDR2 FQGTGA. The CDR3 contains 13 residues. V lost 5 bases to trimming and J lost 7 bases, with 13 bases between them. Only in-frame clones appear in the TCRdb table, and some are missing; sequencing was by immunoSEQ multiplex PCR. Among fewer than 2.5 million clones, roughly 93% were seen once, and the ten largest hold 0.36%. The specimen was naive CD4+ T cells from PBMCs. Subset: CD45RA+ positively selected. This sequence joins TRBV7-3 and TRBJ2-3, with D hard to call. The source of this sequence is a man aged 18 to 29 in good health. Some clones in this sample may be carry-over from other donors' samples. CDR3 sequence: CASSTQHRYTQYF. The CDR3 DNA sequence: TGTGCCAGCAGCACCCAGCACAGATATACGCAGTATTTT.